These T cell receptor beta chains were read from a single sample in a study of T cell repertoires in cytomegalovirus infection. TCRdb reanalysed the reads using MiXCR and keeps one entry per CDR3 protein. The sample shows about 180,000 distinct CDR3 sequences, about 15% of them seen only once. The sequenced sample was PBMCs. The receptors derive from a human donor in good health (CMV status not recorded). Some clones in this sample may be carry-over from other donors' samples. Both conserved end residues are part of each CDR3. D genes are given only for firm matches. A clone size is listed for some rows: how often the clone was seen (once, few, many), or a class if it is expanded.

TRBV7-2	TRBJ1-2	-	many	CASSLGGRGFVGYTF	TGTGCCAGCAGCTTAGGAGGGCGGGGTTTTGTTGGCTACACCTTC
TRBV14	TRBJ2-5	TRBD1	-	CASSHLSTGVETQYF	TGTGCCAGCAGCCACCTATCGACAGGGGTTGAGACCCAGTACTTC
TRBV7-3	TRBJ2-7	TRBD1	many	CASSKGWTGLKLQYF	TGTGCCAGCAGCAAAGGGTGGACAGGGCTTAAGTTGCAGTACTTC
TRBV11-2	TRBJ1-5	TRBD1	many	CASSQEGTGNQPQHF	TGTGCCAGCAGCCAGGAGGGGACAGGAAATCAGCCCCAGCATTTT
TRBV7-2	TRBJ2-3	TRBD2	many	CASSSPEREGTDTQYF	TGTGCCAGCAGCTCCCCTGAGCGGGAGGGCACAGATACGCAGTATTTT
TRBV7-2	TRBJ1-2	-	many	CASSLLKDGYTF	TGTGCCAGCAGCTTACTGAAGGATGGCTACACCTTC
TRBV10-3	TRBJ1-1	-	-	CAISETQQNTEAFF	TGTGCCATCAGTGAGACCCAGCAGAACACTGAAGCTTTCTTT
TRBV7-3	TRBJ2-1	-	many	CASSEGTSSYNEQFF	TGTGCCAGCAGCGAAGGGACTTCCTCCTACAATGAGCAGTTCTTC
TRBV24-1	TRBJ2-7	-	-	CATSDTGTKGYEQYF	TGTGCCACCAGTGACACCGGGACCAAGGGCTACGAGCAGTACTTC
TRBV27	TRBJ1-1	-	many	CASTENPDTEAFF	TGTGCCAGCACCGAGAACCCAGACACTGAAGCTTTCTTT
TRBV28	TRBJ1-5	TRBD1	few	CASSKGTGVQPQHF	TGTGCCAGCAGTAAAGGGACAGGGGTCCAGCCCCAGCATTTT
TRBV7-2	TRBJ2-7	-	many	CASSARDKTHREQYF	TGTGCCAGCAGCGCCCGGGACAAGACCCACCGCGAGCAGTACTTC
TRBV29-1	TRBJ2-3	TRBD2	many	CSVLGLAGVTDTQYF	TGCAGCGTCCTCGGACTAGCGGGAGTAACAGATACGCAGTATTTT
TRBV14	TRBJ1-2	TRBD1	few	CASSPRTGDGYTF	TGTGCCAGCAGCCCACGGACAGGGGATGGCTACACCTTC
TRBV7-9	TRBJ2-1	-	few	CASSLASFWDEQFF	TGTGCCAGCAGCCTTGCCTCATTTTGGGATGAGCAGTTCTTC
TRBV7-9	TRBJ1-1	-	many	CASSFRGVAAEAFF	TGTGCCAGCAGCTTCAGAGGGGTGGCAGCTGAAGCTTTCTTT
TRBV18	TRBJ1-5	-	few	CASSPGLTRGNQPQHF	TGTGCCAGCTCACCTGGACTGACCCGGGGCAATCAGCCCCAGCATTTT
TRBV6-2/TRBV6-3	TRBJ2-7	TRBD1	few	CASRIQGTHYEQYF	TGTGCCAGCAGAATACAGGGGACACACTACGAGCAGTACTTC
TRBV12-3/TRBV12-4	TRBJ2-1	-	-	CASRTTTPYNEQFF	TGTGCCAGCAGAACTACCACACCCTACAATGAGCAGTTCTTC
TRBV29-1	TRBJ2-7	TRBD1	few	CSVEGDRGAPYEQYF	TGCAGCGTTGAAGGGGACAGGGGGGCTCCCTACGAGCAGTACTTC
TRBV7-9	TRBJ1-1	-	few	CASSSPVGRMNTEAFF	TGTGCCAGCAGCTCCCCTGTGGGCAGAATGAACACTGAAGCTTTCTTT
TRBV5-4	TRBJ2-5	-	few	CASSLEWGIAETQYF	TGTGCCAGCAGCTTGGAGTGGGGGATTGCAGAGACCCAGTACTTC
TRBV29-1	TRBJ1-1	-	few	CSDAGENPGEAFF	TGCAGCGACGCCGGGGAGAATCCCGGTGAAGCTTTCTTT
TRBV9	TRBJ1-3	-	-	CASSEGGRRPGNTIYF	TGTGCCAGCAGCGAGGGGGGCCGACGTCCTGGAAACACCATATATTTT
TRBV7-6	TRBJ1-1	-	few	CASSSISARFTEAFF	TGTGCCAGCAGCTCAATCTCCGCCAGGTTCACTGAAGCTTTCTTT
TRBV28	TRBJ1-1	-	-	CASSTGTVRMNTEAFF	TGTGCCAGCAGCACCGGGACGGTAAGGATGAACACTGAAGCTTTCTTT
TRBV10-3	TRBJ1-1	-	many	CAISESRGQLEAFF	TGTGCCATCAGTGAGTCGAGGGGACAACTTGAAGCTTTCTTT
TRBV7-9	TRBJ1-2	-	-	CASSHAGRYGYTF	TGTGCCAGCAGTCACGCAGGGCGCTATGGCTACACCTTC
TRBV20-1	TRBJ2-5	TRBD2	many	CSAGGVTQYF	TGCAGTGCTGGGGGGGTTACCCAGTACTTC
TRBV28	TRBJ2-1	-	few	CASSLVYSGAVSYNEQFF	TGTGCCAGCAGTTTGGTGTACTCTGGGGCGGTCTCCTACAATGAGCAGTTCTTC
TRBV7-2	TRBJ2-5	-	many	CASSLGPQETQYF	TGTGCCAGCAGCTTAGGCCCCCAAGAGACCCAGTACTTC
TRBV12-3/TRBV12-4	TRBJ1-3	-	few	CASSPLRGGTIYF	TGTGCCAGCAGTCCCCTTAGGGGGGGCACCATATATTTT
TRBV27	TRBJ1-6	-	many	CASSPPAGDWSLHF	TGTGCCAGCAGCCCTCCCGCAGGGGATTGGTCCCTCCACTTT
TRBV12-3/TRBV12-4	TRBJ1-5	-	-	CASSQRNGNQPQHF	TGTGCCAGCAGCCAGAGGAATGGCAATCAGCCCCAGCATTTT
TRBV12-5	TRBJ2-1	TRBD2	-	CASGLESGRGYNEQFF	TGTGCTAGTGGTTTGGAAAGCGGGAGGGGCTACAATGAGCAGTTCTTC